Following are 25 T cell receptor beta chains from one sample sequenced in a study of identical twins (dated by TCRdb to 2016 to 2017). The method behind the library was 5' RACE. Sequenced on an Illumina HiSeq 2000. Starting from the raw public reads, TCRdb applied fastp trimming at Q25, assembled clones with MiXCR and retained in-frame beta chains. Each entry is one CDR3 protein sequence, shown with its most common DNA and genes. The sample table contains 200,000 to 250,000 distinct CDR3 sequences; only one count was recorded for 6% to 8% of them. The ten largest clones take up 5.4% of the sample. The data also belong to a second study, concerning yellow fever vaccine responses in identical twins.

The source material was CD8+ T cells sorted from blood. All receptors derive from a woman between 18 and 29 years old in good health.

The chain employs TRBV12-3 or TRBV12-4 and TRBJ2-6, with D perhaps matching TRBD1 (6 bases). This CDR3 has 17 amino acids. The V and J ends lost 3 bases and 0 bases respectively, with 12 bases between them. CDR3 nucleotide sequence: TGTGCCAGCAGTTTCCCAGGGGCGAGCTCTGGGGCCAACGTCCTGACTTTC. Amino acid sequence: CASSFPGASSGANVLTF.

This clonotype was seen only a few times. This chain uses TRBV4-2 with TRBJ2-3; 15 positions match TRBD2. Trimming cost V 4 bases and J 4 bases; bases outside gene matches: 3. The CDR3 covers 16 residues. From germline, CDR1 is LGHNA and CDR2 YNFKEQ. CDR3 in DNA: TGTGCCAGCAGCCCGGGACTAGCGGGGGGAGCAGATACGCAGTATTTT. This gives the protein CASSPGLAGGADTQYF.

The rearrangement uses TRBV24-1 and TRBJ2-1; D perhaps matches TRBD2 (7 bases). Trimming shortened V by 5 bases and J by 2 bases, and 15 bases separated the two germline ends. The CDR3 length is 16 residues. CDR1 is KGHDR, CDR2 SFDVKD, per germline. CDR3 coding DNA: TGTGCCACCAGTGGATGGGGGGGCCAGACCTACAATGAGCAGTTCTTC. Amino acids: CATSGWGGQTYNEQFF.

This clonotype was detected many times. The chain recombines TRBV20-1 with TRBJ2-1; the D gene is possibly TRBD2 (6 bases). The CDR3 length is 15 residues. Trimming pared 7 bases from V and 2 bases from J, leaving 18 bases between. Per the germline V gene, CDR1 is DFQATT and CDR2 is SNEGSKA (reference sequence). This CDR3 reads CSVRSGAGAYNEQFF. Written as DNA, the CDR3 is TGCAGTGTTCGGAGCGGAGCGGGCGCCTACAATGAGCAGTTCTTC.

In this sample, this clonotype turned up many times. This chain links TRBV28 with TRBJ2-2; 9 bases are a match to TRBD2. Germline loops: CDR1 MDHEN, CDR2 SYDVKM. The ends lost 1 base at V and 1 base at J; junction bases unmatched: 10. This CDR3 spans 19 amino acids. This CDR3 reads CASSLYWRLAGVNTGELFF. CDR3 nucleotide sequence: TGTGCCAGCAGTTTATACTGGCGTTTAGCGGGGGTGAACACCGGGGAGCTGTTTTTT.

The rearrangement joins TRBV5-1 to TRBJ2-1; possibly TRBD2 for D (5 bases). CDR3 size: 13 residues. With 5 bases removed from V and 7 bases from J, the gap between germline ends came to 13 bases. CDR1 is SGHRS and CDR2 is YFSETQ in the germline V gene. CDR3 loop: CASRDQTGNEQFF. In nucleotides, the CDR3 is TGCGCCAGCAGGGACCAAACGGGGAATGAGCAGTTCTTC.

The chain is built from TRBV9 and TRBJ2-2; a possible D gene is TRBD1 (6 bases). The germline CDR1 and CDR2 sequences are SGDLS and YYNGEE. Between the trimmed V and J ends, which lost 4 bases and 5 bases, there was a span of 12 bases. The length of the CDR3 is 14 residues. CDR3 region: CASSPQGETGELFF. For the CDR3, the DNA is TGTGCCAGCAGCCCACAGGGCGAAACCGGGGAGCTGTTTTTT. Full variable domain (rest looked up from reference TRBV9 and TRBJ2-2): DSGVTQTPKHLITATGQRVTLRCSPRSGDLSVYWYQQSLDQGLQFLIQYYNGEERAKGNILERFSAQQFPDLHSELNLSSLELGDSALYFCASSPQGETGELFFGEGSRLTVL.

The table lists this clonotype with a few counts. The V gene is TRBV19, the J gene TRBJ2-7; D is perhaps TRBD2 (5 bases). Germline V lookup: CDR1 LNHDA, CDR2 SQIVND (reference sequence). The CDR3 runs 11 residues. The germline V and J ends were trimmed by 5 bases and 3 bases, with 5 bases remaining between them. CDR3 sequence: CASSGLYEQYF. In nucleotides, the CDR3 is TGTGCCAGTAGTGGACTCTACGAGCAGTACTTC.

This chain uses TRBV7-9 with TRBJ2-1; 9 nucleotides match TRBD2. The junction had 10 bases not matched to a gene; V was cut back by 5 bases and J by 5 bases. The CDR3 is 16 amino acids. The germline gives CDR1 SEHNR, CDR2 FQNEAQ (reference sequence). The CDR3 DNA is TGTGCCAGCAGCGACTGGCGGGGGGGCCGCGACAATGAGCAGTTCTTC. This sequence encodes CASSDWRGGRDNEQFF.

This clonotype was counted a few times. The chain recombines TRBV7-2 with TRBJ2-2; 8 nucleotides align to TRBD2. Germline loops: CDR1 SGHTA, CDR2 FQGNSA. J lost 6 bases, V lost 0 bases, and 9 bases had no gene match. The CDR3 covers 17 residues. Here the CDR3 reads CASSLASQREISGELFF. The CDR3 DNA follows: TGTGCCAGCAGCTTAGCCTCCCAGCGGGAGATCTCCGGGGAGCTGTTTTTT.

The genes are TRBV10-3 and TRBJ2-7, with D tentatively TRBD2 (6 bases). The CDR3 loop spans 15 amino acids. The germline CDR1 and CDR2 sequences are ENHRY and SYGVKD. The V end lost 0 bases, the J end lost 0 bases, and 9 bases lay between the germline ends. As DNA, the CDR3 is TGTGCCATCAGTGAGTCGGGCGGGAACTCCTACGAGCAGTACTTC. It specifies CAISESGGNSYEQYF.

This clonotype was observed a few times. The chain employs TRBV28 and TRBJ2-5; the match to TRBD1 covers 8 bases. CDR1 is MDHEN and CDR2 is SYDVKM in the germline V gene. The CDR3 spans 17 residues. V was clipped by 5 bases and J by 2 bases; unmatched bases: 13. The CDR3: CASSPWTGTIAQETQYF. The CDR3 region has the DNA TGTGCCAGCAGTCCGTGGACAGGGACAATAGCGCAAGAGACCCAGTACTTC. The full variable domain, its missing parts supplied by reference TRBV28 and TRBJ2-5, is DVKVTQSSRYLVKRTGEKVFLECVQDMDHENMFWYRQDPGLGLRLIYFSYDVKMKEKGDIPEGYSVSREKKERFSLILESASTNQTSMYLCASSPWTGTIAQETQYFGPGTRLLVL.

This sequence joins TRBV12-3 or TRBV12-4 and TRBJ2-5; D is ambiguous. V lost 2 bases and J lost 4, with 8 bases in between. This CDR3 has 13 amino acids. The CDR3 loop is CASSLWVRETQYF. The CDR3 DNA sequence: TGTGCCAGCAGTTTATGGGTTAGAGAGACCCAGTACTTC.

This clonotype was seen more than once but under ten times. The chain has TRBV5-6 and TRBJ2-5; 8 nucleotides line up with TRBD1. The CDR3 runs 17 residues. The germline CDR1 and CDR2 sequences are SGHDT and YYEEEE. V shed 5 bases and J 0 bases; nucleotides not matched to a gene: 12. CDR3 coding DNA: TGTGCCAGCAGTCGCCTCACGACAGGGGCCCACCAAGAGACCCAGTACTTC. Protein: CASSRLTTGAHQETQYF.

This clonotype was picked up a small number of times. The genes are TRBV28 and TRBJ1-4; maybe TRBD1 (5 bases). Trimming left V 4 bases short and J 0 bases short, with 21 bases between. The CDR3 is 19 residues long. Looked up from germline, CDR1 is MDHEN and CDR2 is SYDVKM. The CDR3 region is CASSSETDSYAATNEKLFF. The CDR3 DNA follows: TGTGCCAGCAGTTCCGAGACAGATTCTTATGCTGCAACTAATGAAAAACTGTTTTTT. Complete variable domain (other parts from reference TRBV28 and TRBJ1-4): DVKVTQSSRYLVKRTGEKVFLECVQDMDHENMFWYRQDPGLGLRLIYFSYDVKMKEKGDIPEGYSVSREKKERFSLILESASTNQTSMYLCASSSETDSYAATNEKLFFGSGTQLSVL.

This clonotype came up a few times. V is TRBV7-6 and J is TRBJ2-2; tentatively, D is TRBD1 (6 bases). The CDR3 totals 16 residues. The germline V gene has CDR1 SGHVS and CDR2 FNYEAQ. V lost 4 bases and J lost 4, with 16 bases in between. The CDR3 protein is CASSSPTGPGTGELFF. CDR3 nucleotide sequence: TGTGCCAGCAGCTCACCGACAGGCCCTGGCACCGGGGAGCTGTTTTTT.

The sample holds many counts of this clonotype. The CDR3, as DNA: TGTGCCAGCAGTTTAAGGGGGAGGCAAGAGACCCAGTACTTC. Its translation is CASSLRGRQETQYF. The chain uses TRBV12-3 or TRBV12-4 and TRBJ2-5; D may be TRBD1 or TRBD2 (6 bases each). This CDR3 has 14 amino acids. Trimming took 2 bases from V and 2 from J, leaving 9 bases between them.

This clonotype showed up just a few times. The chain recombines TRBV4-1 with TRBJ2-2, with 7 nucleotides matching TRBD2. Trimming cost V 0 bases and J 4 bases; bases outside gene matches: 5. This CDR3 region has 16 residues. Germline V gives CDR1 MGHRA, CDR2 YSYEKL. CDR3 loop: CASSQEGGRATGELFF. Written as DNA, the CDR3 is TGCGCCAGCAGCCAAGAGGGGGGGAGGGCCACCGGGGAGCTGTTTTTT.

Many counts were recorded for this clonotype. As DNA, the CDR3 is TGCGCCAGCAGCCAAGCACCCCCGACAGTCCCCCTCTACGAGCAGTACTTC. It translates to CASSQAPPTVPLYEQYF. This chain uses TRBV4-1 with TRBJ2-7; tentatively, D is TRBD1 (5 bases). With 1 base removed from V and 3 bases from J, the gap between germline ends came to 19 bases. Germline-derived CDR1 and CDR2 are MGHRA and YSYEKL. The CDR3 sequence is 17 residues long.

The chain employs TRBV5-1 and TRBJ1-2; maybe TRBD1 (6 bases). This CDR3 contains 16 residues. Germline-derived CDR1 and CDR2 are SGHRS and YFSETQ. Trimming took 5 bases from V and 5 from J, leaving 22 bases between them. CDR3 nucleotide sequence: TGCGCCAGCAGTTTACGGACAGAAAAACCCAATTATGGCTACACCTTC. Protein: CASSLRTEKPNYGYTF.

This clonotype was seen ten or more times. The chain carries TRBV5-6 and TRBJ2-3; no clear D. Germline-derived CDR1 and CDR2 are SGHDT and YYEEEE. Trimming cost V 4 bases and J 4 bases, with 7 bases left between them. This CDR3 region has 12 residues. Here the CDR3 reads CASSGGSDTQYF. The CDR3, as DNA: TGTGCCAGCAGCGGCGGTTCAGATACGCAGTATTTT.

This clonotype was seen many times. This rearrangement joins TRBV3-1 to TRBJ2-7; the D gene is possibly TRBD2 (6 bases). Germline V lookup: CDR1 LGHDT, CDR2 YNNKEL (reference sequence). The CDR3 runs to 14 residues. Trimming stripped 3 bases from V and 4 bases from J, with 13 bases between. The CDR3 spells CASSHGGAVYEQYV. The CDR3 coding sequence is TGTGCCAGCAGCCACGGGGGAGCGGTATACGAGCAGTACGTC.

The rearrangement uses TRBV15 and TRBJ2-1, with TRBD2 matching over 8 bases. Germline CDR1 and CDR2: LNHNV and YYDKDF (reference sequence). Trimming removed 6 bases from V and 8 bases from J; junction bases left unmatched: 6. This CDR3 has 13 amino acids. The CDR3 sequence is CATSPGLDYEQFF. CDR3 nucleotide sequence: TGTGCCACCAGTCCGGGACTAGACTATGAGCAGTTCTTC.

This chain uses TRBV9 with TRBJ2-1; TRBD1 matches 11 bases. The CDR3 is 13 residues long. J gave up 10 bases and V 2 bases, and 2 bases lay outside the gene matches. The germline CDR1 and CDR2 sequences are SGDLS and YYNGEE. The DNA of the CDR3 is TGTGCCAGCAGCGTCCGGACAGGGGGCGAGCAGTTCTTC. Translating it yields CASSVRTGGEQFF.

This clonotype was counted only a few times. V and J are TRBV13 and TRBJ2-2; D is unclear. CDR1 and CDR2 (germline): PRHDT, FYEKMQ (reference sequence). V lost 0 bases, J lost 0 bases, and 8 bases lay in between. CDR3 size: 16 residues. The CDR3, as DNA: TGTGCCAGCAGCTTAGGCCGCCTATCGAACACCGGGGAGCTGTTTTTT. It translates to CASSLGRLSNTGELFF.